This TCR beta chain was sequenced for a study of OX40 agonist ivuxolimab in advanced cancers. As for the study in general: All patients had ivuxolimab intravenously every 2 weeks at 0.01 to 10 mg/kg. Aged 23 to 79 with a mean of approximately 60 years, they were 82.7% male. General observations from the study: Clonal expansion in partial responders at 0.1-3.0 mg/kg ranked among the lowest.

The investigators sampled blood at baseline, at cycle 4 day 1, and at cycle 7 day 1. Using immunoSEQ multiplex PCR, the repertoire was profiled, and TCRdb retains in-frame clones only, with some absent. The repertoire consists of 40,000 to 45,000 clones, with approximately 90% occurring once and the leading ten covering 25% to 35%. Points on this clone: Its antigen is currently unknown.

The sequencing used CD4+ or CD8+ T cells sorted from blood, collected in a trial of the OX40 agonist ivuxolimab. The clonotype comes from an adult with an advanced solid tumor such as melanoma, head and neck, liver or kidney cancer.

In DNA, the CDR3 is TGTGCCAGCAGCCCCGGGGTACTAGCGGCCGGGAGCGAGCAGTACTTC. Residues: CASSPGVLAAGSEQYF. This sequence joins TRBV7-8 and TRBJ2-7, with 8 bases fitting TRBD2. The J segment lost 6 bases and the V segment lost 5 bases, leaving 15 bases of the junction unmatched. The CDR3 totals 16 residues. Germline CDR1 and CDR2: SGHVS and FQNEAQ.